A single T cell receptor beta chain is shown here with its context. V lost 0 bases and J lost 3, with 9 bases in between. Germline-derived CDR1 and CDR2 are LGHDT and YNNKEL (reference sequence). This CDR3 region has 15 residues. Per the authors' pipeline: Estimated nucleated cell counts came from reference gene primer amplification. Clones were sequenced by immunoSEQ multiplex PCR, and TCRdb holds only the in-frame ones, with some missing. The DNA was the basis for D and trimming; V, J and clone size are from that table. Counted here are about 100,000 clones, about 82% occurring once; the ten biggest clones make up approximately 13%. The sample belongs to a study of blood T cell repertoires in COVID-19. Turning to the study itself: COVID-19 samples from acute and convalescent phases originated in the United States, Italy and Spain. PBMCs, B-cell-depleted T cells, or T cells were the source of the cDNA or gDNA that made up the material.

The sequenced material came from peripheral blood. The chain employs TRBV3-1 (or the pseudogene TRBV3-2) and TRBJ1-3, with TRBD1 as a possible D gene (5 bases). The sequence derives from an older woman in a cohort sampled during active or convalescent COVID-19. The CDR3 spells CASSQDRDVGNTIYF. For the CDR3, the DNA is TGTGCCAGCAGCCAAGACAGGGATGTTGGAAACACCATATATTTT.